This T cell receptor (beta chain) was recorded in a study of spatial heterogeneity in lung cancer (dated by TCRdb to 2018 to 2020). In terms of the full investigation: Beta-chain transcripts were consistently detected in greater numbers than alpha-chain transcripts, which likely reflected higher beta-chain transcript abundance. In tumor regions, TCR transcript counts showed a strong correlation with a T cell transcriptional module score from matched bulk RNA-seq. In the raw uncorrected reads, each unique combination of TCR and UMI appeared more than ten times on average. In non-small cell lung cancer, the study quantitatively compared TCR alpha and beta repertoires across several tumor regions, matched nontumor lung, and blood. TCR repertoire features were related to nonsynonymous mutation counts determined by whole-exome sequencing of tumor tissue. At surgery, some 220 tumor regions, approximately 64 matched nontumor lung samples and 56 PBMC samples were TCR-sequenced for both alpha and beta chains.

The library came from 5' RACE. Sequencing instrument: NextSeq 500. The TCR library protocol attached a unique molecular identifier to each TCR cDNA molecule to allow correction of PCR and sequencing errors. The original pipeline was this. Decombinator tools were used for TCR identification, UMI-based error correction and CDR3 extraction. TCRs above a frequency of 2 per 1,000, corresponding to the top 1% of the tumor frequency distribution, were defined as expanded. Expanded tumor TCRs statistically deemed absent (corrected P<0.05) from at least one tumor region were classed as regional, and all other expanded tumor TCRs were classed as ubiquitous. Renyi diversity was computed with the R vegan package after each repertoire had been subsampled 100 times to 5,000 TCRs. CDR3 similarity networks were constructed using string-kernel similarity of amino acid triplets, with links drawn between CDR3s whose pairwise similarity was above 0.82. TCRdb reprocessing: public reads trimmed at Q25 with fastp, clones called with MiXCR, in-frame beta chains kept. Records with the same CDR3 protein are collapsed into one entry carrying the most frequent genes and DNA. The authors' filters were not applied to this entry. The sample table holds more than 25,000 distinct CDR3 sequences, of which roughly 7.1% were seen once. The top ten clones comprise roughly a quarter of the sample.

Overall study results and their limits: The tumor nonsynonymous mutation count correlated with the number of expanded intratumoral alpha and beta TCRs. TCR-seq was estimated to cover only roughly 7% of tumor T cells for alpha chains and approximately 12% for beta chains. The count of ubiquitous expanded TCRs correlated with the count of ubiquitous nonsynonymous mutations, and the count of regional expanded TCRs correlated with the count of regional nonsynonymous mutations. Additional single-cell paired TCR alpha and beta sequencing was considered necessary to confirm, at a functional level, the hypothesis that regional TCRs recognize regional mutations.

This clonotype was counted many times. This receptor's antigen is unknown. No base quality values were provided; no much bigger clone lies one nucleotide off. At the junction V is shortened by 4 bases and J by 4 bases; bases outside the gene matches: 7. CDR1 DFQATT and CDR2 SNEGSKA were looked up in the germline V gene (reference sequence). CDR3 length: 14 amino acids, cysteine to phenylalanine. The kept DNA is CDR3 alone, 42 bases in frame from the first base. The intended sense of this specimen's time point label: sample taken at primary tumor resection. Samples were obtained from approximately 70 patients with early-stage, untreated non-small cell lung cancer from the lung TRACERx cohort. Without any cell sorting, TCR sequencing was performed on whole RNA extracted either from tumor and nontumor lung tissue or from cryopreserved PBMC samples. A patient was chosen for TCR sequencing only when enough RNA was available from at least two tumor regions. Before selection, tumor and adjacent nontumor lung specimens were reviewed by a lung pathologist.

The sequence links TRBV20-1 to TRBJ2-7; 10 nucleotides in the junction match TRBD1. The sample was lung tumor tissue, taken at surgery. This sequence was found in a male donor with early-stage non-small cell lung cancer. The CDR3 reads as follows: CSATLGQGWYEQYF. In nucleotide form, the sequence is TGCAGTGCTACTCTGGGACAGGGGTGGTACGAGCAGTACTTC.